Each of the 2 T cell receptor beta chains below was sequenced from the same sample in a study of breast tumors, draining lymph nodes, adjacent tissues. TCRdb processed the multiplex PCR reads anew with MiXCR; each CDR3 protein has one entry. The sample has approximately 170,000 distinct CDR3 sequences, roughly a third seen once. Axillary draining lymph nodes of breast cancer patients supplied the node samples. Sequenced material: axillary lymph node tissue. The receptors here all came from a female donor with breast cancer. Some clones in this sample may be carry-over from other donors' samples.

This chain joins TRBV6-1 and TRBJ2-1; D is ambiguous. The germline CDR1 and CDR2 sequences are MNHNS and SASEGT. The CDR3 has 19 residues. Trimming left V 5 bases short and J 1 base short, with 24 bases between. CDR3 region: CASSPPYLFVTDSYNEQFF. CDR3 nucleotide sequence: TGTGCCAGCAGTCCCCCTTATCTTTTCGTGACTGATTCCTACAATGAGCAGTTCTTC.

V usage is TRBV6-2 or TRBV6-3 and J usage is TRBJ2-7, with TRBD1 identical over 7 bases. Germline V gene data show CDR1 as MNHEY and CDR2 as SVGEGT. V shed 8 bases and J 6 bases; nucleotides not matched to a gene: 10. The CDR3 contains 13 residues. The DNA for the CDR3 is TGTGCCAGCGGCCAAGACAGGGCCGTCGAGCAGTACTTC. This encodes CASGQDRAVEQYF.